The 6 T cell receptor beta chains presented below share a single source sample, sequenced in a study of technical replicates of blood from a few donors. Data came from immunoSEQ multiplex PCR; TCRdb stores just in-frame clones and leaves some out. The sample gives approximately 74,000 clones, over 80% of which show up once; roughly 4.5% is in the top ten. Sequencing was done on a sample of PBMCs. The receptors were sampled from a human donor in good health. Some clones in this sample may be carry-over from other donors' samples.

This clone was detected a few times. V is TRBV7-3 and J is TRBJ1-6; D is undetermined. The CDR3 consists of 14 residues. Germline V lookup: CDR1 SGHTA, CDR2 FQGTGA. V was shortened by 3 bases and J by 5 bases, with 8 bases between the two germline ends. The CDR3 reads CASSLGGNNSPLHF. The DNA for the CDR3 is TGTGCCAGCAGCTTGGGAGGGAATAATTCACCCCTCCACTTT. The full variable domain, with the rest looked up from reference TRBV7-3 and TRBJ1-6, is GAGVSQTPSNKVTEKGKYVELRCDPISGHTALYWYRQSLGQGPEFLIYFQGTGAADDSGLPNDRFFAVRPEGSVSTLKIQRTERGDSAVYLCASSLGGNNSPLHFGNGTRLTVT.

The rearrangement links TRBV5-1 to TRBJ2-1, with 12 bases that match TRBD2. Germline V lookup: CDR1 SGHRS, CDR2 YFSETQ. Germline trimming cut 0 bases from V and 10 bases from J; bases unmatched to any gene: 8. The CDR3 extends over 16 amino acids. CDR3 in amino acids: CASSLVLAGGLNEQFF. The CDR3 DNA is TGCGCCAGCAGCTTGGTTCTAGCGGGGGGGCTTAACGAGCAGTTCTTC. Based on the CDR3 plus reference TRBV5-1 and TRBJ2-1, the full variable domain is KAGVTQTPRYLIKTRGQQVTLSCSPISGHRSVSWYQQTPGQGLQFLFEYFSETQRNKGNFPGRFSGRQFSNSRSEMNVSTLELGDSALYLCASSLVLAGGLNEQFFGPGTRLTVL.

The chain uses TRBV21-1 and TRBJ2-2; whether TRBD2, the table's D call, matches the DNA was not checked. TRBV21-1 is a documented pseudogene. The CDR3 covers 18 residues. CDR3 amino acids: CASTQVGLELSNTGELFF. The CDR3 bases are TGTGCCAGCACTCAGGTGGGACTAGAGTTAAGCAACACCGGGGAGCTGTTTTTT.

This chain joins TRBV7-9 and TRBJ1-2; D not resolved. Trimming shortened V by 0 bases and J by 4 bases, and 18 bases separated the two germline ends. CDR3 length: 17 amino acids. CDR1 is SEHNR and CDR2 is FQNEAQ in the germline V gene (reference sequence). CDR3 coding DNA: TGTGCCAGCAGCTTAGCGATGGTACCCCTGCGGAGCTATGGCTACACCTTC. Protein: CASSLAMVPLRSYGYTF.

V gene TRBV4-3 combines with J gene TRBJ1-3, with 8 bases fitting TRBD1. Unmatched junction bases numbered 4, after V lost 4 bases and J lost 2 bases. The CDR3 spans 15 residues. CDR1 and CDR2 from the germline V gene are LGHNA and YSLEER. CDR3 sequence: CASSPDRVTGNTIYF. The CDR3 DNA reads TGCGCCAGCAGCCCGGACAGGGTAACTGGAAACACCATATATTTT.

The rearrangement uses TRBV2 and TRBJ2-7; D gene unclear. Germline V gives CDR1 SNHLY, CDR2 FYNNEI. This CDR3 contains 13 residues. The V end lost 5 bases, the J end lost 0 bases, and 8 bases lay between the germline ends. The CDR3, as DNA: TGTGCCAGCAGTCTAGTCGGCTCCTACGAGCAGTACTTC. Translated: CASSLVGSYEQYF.